The next 21 T cell receptor beta chains were all read from a single sample in a study of T-cell memory formation after mild COVID-19. MiXCR, applied by TCRdb to the 5' RACE reads, yields one record per CDR3 protein. The sample lists around 410,000 distinct CDR3 sequences, under 25% seen once, with approximately 14% in the top ten. Sequenced input: PBMCs or a T cell subset sorted from them (not recorded which). These receptor sequences come from an adult woman who had mild COVID-19 (a few samples of this study predate the infection). Cell type and time point are not known.

This clonotype came up once. The gene calls are TRBV28 and TRBJ1-5; 7 nucleotides line up with TRBD1. This CDR3 is 16 amino acids long. CDR1 is MDHEN and CDR2 is SYDVKM in the germline V gene. The J segment lost 4 bases and the V segment lost 4 bases, leaving 10 bases of the junction unmatched. The CDR3 sequence: CASSSLRTGSNQPQHF. The CDR3 nucleotides are TGTGCCAGCAGTTCTCTACGGACAGGATCTAATCAGCCCCAGCATTTT.

The chain couples TRBV11-2 to TRBJ1-2, with D perhaps matching TRBD1 (5 bases). The CDR3 consists of 15 residues. Germline V lookup: CDR1 SGHAT, CDR2 FQNNGV. With 8 bases removed from V and 0 bases from J, the gap between germline ends came to 16 bases. Here the CDR3 reads CASFAPVGANYGYTF. The CDR3 nucleotides read TGTGCCAGCTTCGCCCCTGTAGGGGCTAACTATGGCTACACCTTC.

This clonotype was recorded a few times. This chain connects TRBV4-1 to TRBJ1-2; no clear D. Germline CDR1 is MGHRA and CDR2 is YSYEKL. CDR3 length: 17 amino acids. V lost 0 bases and J lost 0, with 14 bases in between. CDR3 bases: TGCGCCAGCAGCCAAGAGTTTTTTCGCGGGCCTAACTATGGCTACACCTTC. Protein: CASSQEFFRGPNYGYTF.

The chain employs TRBV2 and TRBJ2-1; D may be TRBD1 or TRBD2 (5 bases each). The ends were cut back, 1 base at V and 0 bases at J, with 7 bases in the middle. Germline V lookup: CDR1 SNHLY, CDR2 FYNNEI. The CDR3 extends over 15 amino acids. This CDR3 is CASSEEGSSYNEQFF. CDR3 nucleotide sequence: TGTGCCAGCAGTGAAGAGGGGAGCTCCTACAATGAGCAGTTCTTC. Using reference TRBV2 and TRBJ2-1 for the parts outside the CDR3, the full variable domain is EPEVTQTPSHQVTQMGQEVILRCVPISNHLYFYWYRQILGQKVEFLVSFYNNEISEKSEIFDDQFSVERPDGSNFTLKIRSTKLEDSAMYFCASSEEGSSYNEQFFGPGTRLTVL.

This clonotype appeared a few times. V gene TRBV6-5 combines with J gene TRBJ2-3; D is undetermined. This CDR3 has 14 residues. Trimming left V 6 bases short and J 0 bases short, with 10 bases between. Looked up from germline, CDR1 is MNHEY and CDR2 is SVGAGI. The CDR3 DNA sequence: TGTGCCAGCAGCCCGGACCCTAGCACAGATACGCAGTATTTT. Amino acid sequence: CASSPDPSTDTQYF.

In its sample, this clonotype was seen many times. The V call is TRBV5-1, the J call TRBJ1-2; TRBD1 matches 8 bases. The V segment lost 4 bases and the J segment 2 bases; nucleotides outside the gene matches: 4. The CDR3 has 14 residues. In germline, CDR1 is SGHRS, CDR2 YFSETQ. The CDR3 region is CASSVQGDNYGYTF. For the CDR3, the DNA is TGCGCCAGCAGCGTACAGGGGGACAACTATGGCTACACCTTC. Combining the CDR3 with reference TRBV5-1 and TRBJ1-2 gives the whole variable domain KAGVTQTPRYLIKTRGQQVTLSCSPISGHRSVSWYQQTPGQGLQFLFEYFSETQRNKGNFPGRFSGRQFSNSRSEMNVSTLELGDSALYLCASSVQGDNYGYTFGSGTRLTVV.

This clonotype was detected a few times. The gene calls are TRBV5-1 and TRBJ2-7; 11 nucleotides agree with TRBD2. This CDR3 spans 16 amino acids. Trimming removed 4 bases from V and 5 bases from J; junction bases left unmatched: 11. Looked up from germline, CDR1 is SGHRS and CDR2 is YFSETQ. The CDR3 is CASSGGLAAQVHEQYF. As DNA, the CDR3 is TGCGCCAGCAGCGGGGGACTAGCGGCCCAGGTCCACGAGCAGTACTTC.

This clonotype showed up just a few times. CDR3 region: CASSFPSGTVYEQYF. As DNA, the CDR3 is TGTGCCAGCAGCTTCCCCTCCGGGACGGTATACGAGCAGTACTTC. This chain joins TRBV7-9 and TRBJ2-7, with D perhaps assigned TRBD1 or TRBD2 (5 bases each). Germline V lookup: CDR1 SEHNR, CDR2 FQNEAQ (reference sequence). Trimming took 3 bases from V and 4 from J, leaving 16 bases between them. This CDR3 comprises 15 residues.

The chain couples TRBV12-3 or TRBV12-4 to TRBJ2-1, with no clear D. This CDR3 contains 14 residues. Trimming took 2 bases from V and 4 from J, leaving 9 bases between them. As DNA, the CDR3 is TGTGCCAGCAGTTTACCCGAAAAATACAATGAGCAGTTCTTC. Amino acids: CASSLPEKYNEQFF.

This clonotype was counted between two and nine times. The chain is built from TRBV12-3 or TRBV12-4 and TRBJ1-1; D possibly corresponds to TRBD1 (6 bases). The CDR3 length is 14 residues. With 7 bases removed from V and 0 bases from J, the gap between germline ends came to 12 bases. Here the CDR3 DNA reads TGTGCCAGCAATTTGGACAGTTTGAACACTGAAGCTTTCTTT. The encoded protein is CASNLDSLNTEAFF.

The chain employs TRBV14 and TRBJ2-5; D unresolved. The CDR3 has 11 amino acids. Germline V gene sequence: CDR1 SGHDN, CDR2 FVKESK. Between the trimmed V and J ends, which lost 4 bases and 7 bases, there was a span of 7 bases. The CDR3 reads CASSRIGTQYF. CDR3 coding DNA: TGTGCCAGCAGCCGCATAGGGACCCAGTACTTC.

V usage is TRBV29-1 and J usage is TRBJ2-3; D may be TRBD2 (6 bases). Germline lookup yields CDR1 SQVTM and CDR2 ANQGSEA. There are 13 residues in the CDR3. Between the trimmed V and J ends, which lost 6 bases and 1 base, there was a span of 11 bases. For the CDR3, the DNA is TGCAGCGTCCAAGGAGGGGGCACAGATACGCAGTATTTT. Translation: CSVQGGGTDTQYF.

The V and J genes are TRBV7-3 and TRBJ2-3, with TRBD2 matching 9 bases. Germline CDR1 SGHTA, CDR2 FQGTGA. This CDR3 has 18 residues. V shed 2 bases, J shed 4 bases, and the junction held 13 bases outside the gene matches. The CDR3 region has the DNA TGTGCCAGCAGCTTAGCGGGCCTAGCGGGAACCGGCGCAGATACGCAGTATTTT. Translating it yields CASSLAGLAGTGADTQYF.

This clonotype was recorded many times. The rearrangement links TRBV30 to TRBJ1-2, with D hard to call. Deletions cut 3 bases from V and 3 bases from J, with 8 bases between. CDR1 and CDR2 from the germline V gene are GTSNPN and SVGIG (reference sequence). CDR3 size: 12 residues. CDR3 nucleotide sequence: TGTGCCTGGAGCCGGACGGACTATGGCTACACCTTC. Residues: CAWSRTDYGYTF.

This clonotype has just a few counts. The rearrangement uses TRBV2 and TRBJ2-1; D is uncertain. The V end was cut by 3 bases, the J end by 2 bases, with 8 bases between. The germline CDR1 and CDR2 sequences are SNHLY and FYNNEI. The CDR3 consists of 14 residues. As DNA, the CDR3 is TGTGCCAGCAGTGAGCCAGTACCCTACAATGAGCAGTTCTTC. Protein sequence: CASSEPVPYNEQFF.

The chain employs TRBV29-1 and TRBJ2-3, with D possibly matching TRBD2 (6 bases). The CDR3 spans 13 residues. CDR1 and CDR2 from the germline V gene are SQVTM and ANQGSEA. V shed 5 bases and J shed 1 base, with 10 bases lying between them. CDR3 in amino acids: CSVTAGGTDTQYF. The CDR3 DNA sequence: TGCAGCGTTACAGCGGGCGGCACAGATACGCAGTATTTT.

There are many counts of this clonotype. DNA for the CDR3: TGTGCCAGCAGTGACCTACCTACAGGCGATGAGCAGTTCTTC. This encodes CASSDLPTGDEQFF. The chain combines TRBV11-3 with TRBJ2-1; a possible D gene is TRBD1 (5 bases). The CDR3 sequence is 14 residues long. Deletions cut 6 bases from V and 8 bases from J, with 17 bases between. Germline V CDR1 and CDR2: SGHNT, YENEEA. Complete variable domain (other parts from reference TRBV11-3 and TRBJ2-1): EAGVVQSPRYKIIEKKQPVAFWCNPISGHNTLYWYLQNLGQGPELLIRYENEEAVDDSQLPKDRFSAERLKGVDSTLKIQPAELGDSAVYLCASSDLPTGDEQFFGPGTRLTVL.

Only a few counts were recorded for this clonotype. The chain couples TRBV20-1 to TRBJ2-7, with D perhaps TRBD1 (6 bases). Germline values: CDR1 DFQATT, CDR2 SNEGSKA (reference sequence). This CDR3 spans 13 amino acids. V was clipped by 3 bases and J by 12 bases, with 21 bases between them. The CDR3 sequence: CSASLVSAGARYF. The CDR3 DNA reads TGCAGTGCTAGCCTGGTGTCGGCAGGGGCCCGGTACTTC.

This sequence joins TRBV9 and TRBJ1-2, with 8 bases lining up with TRBD1. The junction had 4 bases not matched to a gene; V was cut back by 0 bases and J by 3 bases. In germline, CDR1 is SGDLS, CDR2 YYNGEE. The CDR3 contains 15 residues. The DNA for the CDR3 is TGTGCCAGCAGCGTAGAGACAGGGGCCTACTATGGCTACACCTTC. This translates into CASSVETGAYYGYTF.

This clonotype has just one count. The V gene is TRBV30, the J gene TRBJ1-2; D is unresolved. Germline V gene sequence: CDR1 GTSNPN, CDR2 SVGIG (reference sequence). V lost 3 bases and J lost 5, with 19 bases in between. The CDR3 is 15 amino acids. This CDR3 is CAWSDAGRGAYGYTF. The CDR3 DNA follows: TGTGCCTGGAGCGACGCCGGACGGGGAGCATATGGCTACACCTTC.

This chain connects TRBV7-9 to TRBJ2-7; no reliable D call. V lost 1 base and J lost 0, with 7 bases in between. Germline loops: CDR1 SEHNR, CDR2 FQNEAQ (reference sequence). The CDR3 has 14 residues. The CDR3 is CASSLVGNSYEQYF. For the CDR3, the DNA is TGTGCCAGCAGCTTAGTAGGGAACTCCTACGAGCAGTACTTC.